This TCR beta chain was identified during a study of OX40 agonist ivuxolimab in advanced cancers. Study-wide background: Eligibility rules accepted prior anti-PD-1, anti-PD-L1 or anti-CTLA-4 therapy, and over 35% had some.

There are 13 residues in the CDR3. CDR1 is SNHLY, CDR2 FYNNEI, per germline. The germline V and J ends were trimmed by 6 bases and 4 bases, with 12 bases remaining between them. Data came from immunoSEQ multiplex PCR; TCRdb stores just in-frame clones and leaves some out. Among about 120,000 clones listed, around 91% were seen once. Details on this clone: Its antigen is still unknown.

Study results and caveats: At 0.1-3.0 mg/kg, partial responders had clonal expansion among the lowest observed. Averaged across samples, CD8+ T cells carried more expanded clones than CD4+ did.

This chain uses TRBV2 with TRBJ2-5, with a weak D call TRBD2 (6 bases). The source material was CD4+ or CD8+ T cells sorted from blood, sampled in a trial of the OX40 agonist ivuxolimab. This clonotype was obtained from an adult with an advanced solid tumor such as melanoma, head and neck, liver or kidney cancer. Here the CDR3 DNA reads TGTGCCAGCAGGGGGGGTTTGGGAGAGACCCAGTACTTC. Residues: CASRGGLGETQYF.